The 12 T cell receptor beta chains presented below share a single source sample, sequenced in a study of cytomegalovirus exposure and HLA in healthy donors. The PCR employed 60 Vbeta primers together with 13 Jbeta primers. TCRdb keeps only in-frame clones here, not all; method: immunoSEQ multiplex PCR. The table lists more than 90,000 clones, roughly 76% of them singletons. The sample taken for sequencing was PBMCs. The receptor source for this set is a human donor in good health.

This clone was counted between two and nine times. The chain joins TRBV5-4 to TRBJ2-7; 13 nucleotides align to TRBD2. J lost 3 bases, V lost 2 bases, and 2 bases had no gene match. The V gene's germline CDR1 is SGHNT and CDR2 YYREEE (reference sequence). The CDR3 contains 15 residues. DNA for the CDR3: TGTGCCAGCAGCTTTGGGACTAGCGGGAACTACGAGCAGTACTTC. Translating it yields CASSFGTSGNYEQYF.

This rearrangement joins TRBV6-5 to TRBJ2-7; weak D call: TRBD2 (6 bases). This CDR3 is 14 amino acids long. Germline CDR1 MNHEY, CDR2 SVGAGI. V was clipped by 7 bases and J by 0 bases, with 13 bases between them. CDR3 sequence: CASTREFGSYEQYF. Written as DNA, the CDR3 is TGTGCCAGCACTCGGGAGTTCGGCTCCTACGAGCAGTACTTC.

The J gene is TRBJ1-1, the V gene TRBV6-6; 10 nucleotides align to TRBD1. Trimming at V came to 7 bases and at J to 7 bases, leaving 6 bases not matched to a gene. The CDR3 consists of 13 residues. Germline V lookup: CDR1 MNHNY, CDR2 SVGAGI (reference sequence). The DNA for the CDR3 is TGTGCCAGCACCCCGACAGGGGGCATTGAAGCTTTCTTT. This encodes CASTPTGGIEAFF.

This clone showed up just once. CDR3 amino acids: CASSPDRLPNYGYTF. CDR3 DNA: TGTGCCAGCAGCCCTGACAGACTCCCTAACTATGGCTACACCTTC. This chain joins TRBV9 and TRBJ1-2; tentatively, D is TRBD1 (5 bases). Germline values: CDR1 SGDLS, CDR2 YYNGEE. CDR3 length equals 15 residues. The germline V and J ends were trimmed by 4 bases and 0 bases, with 13 bases remaining between them.

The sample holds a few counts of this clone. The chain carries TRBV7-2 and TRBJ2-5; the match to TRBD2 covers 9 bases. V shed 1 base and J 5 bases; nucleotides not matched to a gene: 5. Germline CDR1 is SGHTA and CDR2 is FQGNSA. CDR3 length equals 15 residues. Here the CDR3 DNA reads TGTGCCAGCAGCTTAGTCGCGGGAGGGCATGAGACCCAGTACTTC. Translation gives CASSLVAGGHETQYF.

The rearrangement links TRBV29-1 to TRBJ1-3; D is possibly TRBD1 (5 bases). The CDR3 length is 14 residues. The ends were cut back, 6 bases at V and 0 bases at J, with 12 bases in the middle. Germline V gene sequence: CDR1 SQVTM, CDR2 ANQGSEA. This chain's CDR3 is CSVHKDNSGNTIYF. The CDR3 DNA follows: TGCAGCGTCCACAAGGACAACTCTGGAAACACCATATATTTT.

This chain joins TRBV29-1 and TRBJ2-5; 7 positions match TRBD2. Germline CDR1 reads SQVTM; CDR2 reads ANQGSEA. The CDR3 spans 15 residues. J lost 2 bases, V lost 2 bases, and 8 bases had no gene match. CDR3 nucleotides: TGCAGCGTTGAATCTTCCGGGAGGTCACAAGAGACCCAGTACTTC. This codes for CSVESSGRSQETQYF.

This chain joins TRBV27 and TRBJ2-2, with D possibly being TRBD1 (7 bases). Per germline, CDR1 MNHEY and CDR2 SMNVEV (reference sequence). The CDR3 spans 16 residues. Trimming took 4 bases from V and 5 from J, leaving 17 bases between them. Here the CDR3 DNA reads TGTGCCAGCAGTTCATGGCCCTCAGGGGGGACCGGGGAGCTGTTTTTT. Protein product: CASSSWPSGGTGELFF.

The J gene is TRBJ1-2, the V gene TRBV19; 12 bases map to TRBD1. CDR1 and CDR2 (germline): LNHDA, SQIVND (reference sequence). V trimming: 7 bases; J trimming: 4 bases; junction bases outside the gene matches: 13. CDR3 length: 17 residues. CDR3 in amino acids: CASISGGQGAFVYGYTF. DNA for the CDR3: TGTGCCAGTATATCCGGGGGACAGGGGGCTTTTGTCTATGGCTACACCTTC.

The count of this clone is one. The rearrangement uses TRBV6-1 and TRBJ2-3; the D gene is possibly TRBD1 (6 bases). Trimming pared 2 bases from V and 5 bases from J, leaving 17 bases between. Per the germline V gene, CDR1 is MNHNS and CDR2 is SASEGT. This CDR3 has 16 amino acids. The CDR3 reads CASSEIGRGVQDTQYF. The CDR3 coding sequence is TGTGCCAGCAGTGAAATCGGCAGGGGCGTACAAGATACGCAGTATTTT.

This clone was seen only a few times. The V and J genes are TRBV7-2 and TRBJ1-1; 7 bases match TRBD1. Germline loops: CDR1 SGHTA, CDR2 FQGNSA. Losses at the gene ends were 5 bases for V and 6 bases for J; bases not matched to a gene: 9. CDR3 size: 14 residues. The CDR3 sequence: CASSPTGHPPEAFF. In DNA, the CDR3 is TGTGCCAGCAGCCCGACAGGGCACCCTCCTGAAGCTTTCTTT. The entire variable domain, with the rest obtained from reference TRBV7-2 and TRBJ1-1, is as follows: GAGVSQSPSNKVTEKGKDVELRCDPISGHTALYWYRQSLGQGLEFLIYFQGNSAPDKSGLPSDRFSAERTGGSVSTLTIQRTQQEDSAVYLCASSPTGHPPEAFFGQGTRLTVV.

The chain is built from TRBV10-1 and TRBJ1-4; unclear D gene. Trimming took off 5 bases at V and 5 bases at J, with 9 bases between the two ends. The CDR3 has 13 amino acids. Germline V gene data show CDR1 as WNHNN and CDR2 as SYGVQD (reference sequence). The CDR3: CASSRGPNEKLFF. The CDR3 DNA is TGCGCCAGCAGTCGCGGTCCAAATGAAAAACTGTTTTTT.